One sample yielded the 20 T cell receptor beta chains listed below, sequenced in a study of T cells after yellow fever vaccination. From the 5' RACE reads, TCRdb called clonotypes with MiXCR, one entry per CDR3 protein. Of about 300,000 distinct CDR3 sequences in the sample, approximately 4% were seen once. The sample here was PBMCs, taken 5 days after the yellow fever booster vaccination. Receptors were obtained from a man aged 18-30 years who received the YFV17D yellow fever vaccine.

This clonotype was counted between two and nine times. V gene TRBV9 combines with J gene TRBJ2-3; D is unclear. V lost 3 bases and J 3 bases, leaving 11 bases between the germline ends. The CDR3 spans 14 residues. CDR1 is SGDLS and CDR2 is YYNGEE in the germline V gene. The CDR3, as DNA: TGTGCCAGCAGCGGGAGCCAAGCAACAGATACGCAGTATTTT. It translates to CASSGSQATDTQYF.

The chain joins TRBV2 to TRBJ2-1, with D maybe TRBD2 (6 bases). This CDR3 is built from 13 residues. Germline V gene sequence: CDR1 SNHLY, CDR2 FYNNEI. V was shortened by 3 bases and J by 16 bases, with 19 bases between the two germline ends. CDR3: CASSEIGGAPRFF. For the CDR3, the DNA is TGTGCCAGCAGTGAGATAGGAGGGGCCCCGAGATTCTTC.

Many counts were recorded for this clonotype. This sequence joins TRBV12-3 or TRBV12-4 and TRBJ2-3; TRBD1 might be the D (6 bases). The ends were cut back, 6 bases at V and 5 bases at J, with 9 bases in the middle. The CDR3 has 12 residues. CDR3 nucleotides: TGTGCCAGCAGCACAGGGCAAGATACGCAGTATTTT. This gives the protein CASSTGQDTQYF.

For this clonotype: A read error may produce the germline difference seen at one junction end. The chain combines TRBV12-3 or TRBV12-4 with TRBJ1-3; D uncertain. The CDR3 totals 16 residues. CDR3 in amino acids: CASRFQPGFSGNTIYF. DNA of the CDR3: TGTGCCAGCCGTTTCCAGCCGGGGTTTTCAGGAAACACCATATATTTT.

The chain carries TRBV5-1 and TRBJ2-7, with 8 nucleotides matching TRBD1. The ends lost 0 bases at V and 5 bases at J; junction bases unmatched: 4. This CDR3 contains 14 residues. Germline V gene lookup returns CDR1 SGHRS and CDR2 YFSETQ. The chain's CDR3 is CASSLGTGPDEQYV. In nucleotides, the CDR3 is TGCGCCAGCAGCTTGGGGACAGGGCCCGACGAGCAGTACGTC.

The V and J genes are TRBV3-1 and TRBJ1-2; D is unresolved. This CDR3 has 15 amino acids. Trimming cost V 4 bases and J 0 bases, with 12 bases left between them. Germline CDR1 reads LGHDT; CDR2 reads YNNKEL (reference sequence). The CDR3 bases are TGTGCCAGCAGCCCGACGCCTAGAGCTAACTATGGCTACACCTTC. It yields the protein CASSPTPRANYGYTF.

The chain recombines TRBV6-5 with TRBJ1-4, with 8 positions matching TRBD1. Germline V gene data show CDR1 as MNHEY and CDR2 as SVGAGI. V dropped 4 bases and J dropped 8; count of bases not matched to a gene: 12. This CDR3 is 16 amino acids long. CDR3: CASSSSVDRGKEKLFF. CDR3 nucleotide sequence: TGTGCCAGCAGTTCATCCGTCGACAGGGGCAAGGAAAAACTGTTTTTT.

This clonotype was seen a few times. This chain links TRBV5-6 with TRBJ2-1; the D gene is possibly TRBD2 (5 bases). The V gene's germline CDR1 is SGHDT and CDR2 YYEEEE. The CDR3 runs to 13 residues. V gave up 0 bases and J gave up 8 bases, with 9 bases separating them. CDR3 region: CASSLELEDEQFF. CDR3 nucleotides: TGTGCCAGCAGCTTGGAACTAGAAGATGAGCAGTTCTTC.

This rearrangement joins TRBV6-6 to TRBJ1-5, with D hard to call. This CDR3 contains 15 residues. Germline values: CDR1 MNHNY, CDR2 SVGAGI (reference sequence). V shed 7 bases and J shed 9 bases, with 22 bases lying between them. The CDR3 protein is CASIHYMDPLTPQHF. Written as DNA, the CDR3 is TGTGCCAGCATCCATTACATGGACCCTCTCACGCCCCAGCATTTT.

The V call is TRBV5-1, the J call TRBJ2-7; 7 bases fit TRBD2. The ends lost 2 bases at V and 3 bases at J; junction bases unmatched: 8. CDR3 length equals 15 residues. Germline CDR1 is SGHRS and CDR2 is YFSETQ. The CDR3, as DNA: TGCGCCAGCAGCTTTACGGGACTACGAAGCTACGAGCAGTACTTC. Residues: CASSFTGLRSYEQYF.

This clonotype showed up just a few times. The gene calls are TRBV20-1 and TRBJ2-2; no clear D. V gave up 0 bases and J gave up 8 bases, with 10 bases separating them. The CDR3 is made up of 13 amino acids. Germline values: CDR1 DFQATT, CDR2 SNEGSKA (reference sequence). The CDR3 is CSAREGSRGELFF. CDR3 DNA: TGCAGTGCTAGAGAGGGGTCCAGGGGGGAGCTGTTTTTT.

This clonotype was observed many times. The chain uses TRBV5-1 and TRBJ2-2; the D gene is possibly TRBD2 (6 bases). The CDR3 is 17 residues long. V lost 7 bases to trimming and J lost 0 bases, with 19 bases between them. Germline CDR1 is SGHRS and CDR2 is YFSETQ. CDR3 nucleotides: TGCGCCAGCTGTCGTTACGCAATAGCGGCGAACACCGGGGAGCTGTTTTTT. Translation: CASCRYAIAANTGELFF.

The rearrangement links TRBV20-1 to TRBJ2-7; possible D gene TRBD2, 5 bases. CDR3 length equals 14 residues. Germline V CDR1 and CDR2: DFQATT, SNEGSKA (reference sequence). V was clipped by 6 bases and J by 6 bases, with 21 bases between them. The CDR3 DNA sequence: TGCAGTGCCGTTCGGAACAGCGGCCGCTCCGAGCAGTACGTC. This gives the protein CSAVRNSGRSEQYV.

The chain has TRBV5-1 and TRBJ1-5, with D possibly matching TRBD1 (5 bases). Germline assignment: CDR1 SGHRS and CDR2 YFSETQ. The V end lost 0 bases, the J end lost 7 bases, and 14 bases lay between the germline ends. The CDR3 consists of 15 residues. The CDR3 loop reads CASSLAGAGHQPQHF. The CDR3 region has the DNA TGCGCCAGCAGCTTGGCCGGGGCAGGGCACCAGCCCCAGCATTTT.

This clonotype has ten or more counts. Here the CDR3 reads CASSPGSYEQYV. The CDR3 nucleotides are TGTGCCAGCTCCCCAGGAAGTTACGAGCAGTACGTC. This chain links TRBV18 with TRBJ2-7; D ambiguous. Germline V CDR1 and CDR2: KGHSH, LQKENI. V was clipped by 6 bases and J by 4 bases, with 10 bases between them. CDR3 size: 12 residues.

The chain couples TRBV4-2 to TRBJ2-3, with D perhaps TRBD2 (6 bases). The CDR3 length is 20 residues. Trimming pared 4 bases from V and 1 base from J, leaving 27 bases between. Per germline, CDR1 LGHNA and CDR2 YNFKEQ. The DNA for the CDR3 is TGTGCCAGCAGCCCGGGGGACGGCCCTCTAGGGCGGGGAGGCACAGATACGCAGTATTTT. Encoded protein: CASSPGDGPLGRGGTDTQYF.

This clonotype has only a few counts. The chain carries TRBV12-3 or TRBV12-4 and TRBJ2-4, with D perhaps TRBD2 (6 bases). Deletions cut 6 bases from V and 0 bases from J, with 12 bases between. This CDR3 is built from 15 residues. The DNA of the CDR3 is TGTGCCAGCAGATCAGGGAGGTTAGCCAAAAACATTCAGTACTTC. This encodes CASRSGRLAKNIQYF.

V and J are TRBV7-9 and TRBJ2-3; D may be TRBD1 (6 bases). This CDR3 region has 15 residues. The V end was cut by 1 base, the J end by 1 base, with 9 bases between. The germline V gene encodes CDR1 SEHNR and CDR2 FQNEAQ (reference sequence). CDR3 amino acids: CASSLGGTRTDTQYF. CDR3 nucleotides: TGTGCCAGCAGCTTAGGGGGGACACGCACAGATACGCAGTATTTT. The whole variable domain, remainder taken from reference TRBV7-9 and TRBJ2-3, is DTGVSQNPRHKITKRGQNVTFRCDPISEHNRLYWYRQTLGQGPEFLTYFQNEAQLEKSRLLSDRFSAERPKGSFSTLEIQRTEQGDSAMYLCASSLGGTRTDTQYFGPGTRLTVL.

This clonotype was counted a few times. This chain joins TRBV4-1 and TRBJ2-3, with D possibly TRBD2 on 5 matching bases. This CDR3 is built from 16 residues. Germline values: CDR1 MGHRA, CDR2 YSYEKL. Trimming took 0 bases from V and 2 from J, leaving 12 bases between them. Here the CDR3 DNA reads TGCGCCAGCAGCCAAGATTTAGGAGGTGTCACAGATACGCAGTATTTT. Its protein is CASSQDLGGVTDTQYF.

This clonotype turned up a few times. The chain joins TRBV20-1 to TRBJ2-7; D remains unclear. CDR1 DFQATT and CDR2 SNEGSKA come from the germline V gene (reference sequence). The V end was cut by 3 bases, the J end by 0 bases, with 9 bases between. The CDR3 sequence is 13 residues long. In nucleotides, the CDR3 is TGCAGTGCTAGGTCCGAAAGCTCCTACGAGCAGTACTTC. Translating gives CSARSESSYEQYF.